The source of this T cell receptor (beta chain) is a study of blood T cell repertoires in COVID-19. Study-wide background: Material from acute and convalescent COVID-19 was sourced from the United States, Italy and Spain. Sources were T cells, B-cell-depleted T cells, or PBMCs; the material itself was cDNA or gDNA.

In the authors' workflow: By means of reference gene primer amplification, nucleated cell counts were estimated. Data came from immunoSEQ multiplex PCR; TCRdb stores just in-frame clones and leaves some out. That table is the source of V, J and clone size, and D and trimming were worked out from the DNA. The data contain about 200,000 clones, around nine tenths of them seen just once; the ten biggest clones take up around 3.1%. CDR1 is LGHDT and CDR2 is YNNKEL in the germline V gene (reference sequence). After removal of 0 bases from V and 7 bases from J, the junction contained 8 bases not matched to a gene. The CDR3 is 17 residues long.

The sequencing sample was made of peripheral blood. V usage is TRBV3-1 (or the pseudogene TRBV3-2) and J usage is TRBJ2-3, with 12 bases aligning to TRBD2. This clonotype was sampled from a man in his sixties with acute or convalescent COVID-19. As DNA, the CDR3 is TGTGCCAGCAGCCAAGATCCCCTAGCGGGGGGGCTTAATACGCAGTATTTT. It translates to CASSQDPLAGGLNTQYF.